This T cell receptor beta chain was identified in a study of T cell changes during pregnancy in multiple sclerosis. Generated by immunoSEQ multiplex PCR, the TCRdb table keeps only in-frame clones and is missing some. This table has about 110,000 clones, 92% appearing once. The V end was cut by 7 bases, the J end by 3 bases, with 10 bases between. CDR1 is LNHDA, CDR2 SQIVND, per germline (reference sequence). This CDR3 region has 13 residues. Here the sequenced sample was peripheral blood, taken in the third trimester of pregnancy. This chain uses TRBV19 with TRBJ1-5; D is ambiguous. This receptor was obtained from a female donor with multiple sclerosis, enrolled in a pregnancy study. The CDR3 sequence is CASIGVPNQPQHF. CDR3 DNA sequence: TGTGCCAGTATCGGGGTGCCCAATCAGCCCCAGCATTTT.